Listed below are T cell receptor beta chains from one sample, sequenced in a study of tumor-infiltrating lymphocytes in primary liver carcinoma. One entry per CDR3 protein, called by TCRdb with MiXCR from the multiplex PCR reads. The sample yields roughly 180,000 distinct CDR3 sequences, 60% seen once. The sample taken for sequencing was peripheral blood. These receptors were taken from a man aged 35 to 55 with primary liver carcinoma and hepatitis B virus infection. Both conserved end residues are part of each CDR3. Each record gives: J gene, D gene, clone size, V gene, CDR3 protein, CDR3 DNA. A D gene is named only where the DNA matches it firmly. Only part of the rows carry a size: once, few, many, or a class if the clone is expanded.

TRBJ2-2 NA NA TRBV12-3/TRBV12-4 CASTVEACTGELFF TGTGCCAGCACCGTTGAAGCATGCACCGGGGAGCTGTTTTTT
TRBJ2-2 NA few TRBV12-3/TRBV12-4 CASSLGSGSNTGELFF TGTGCCAGCAGTTTAGGGAGCGGATCGAACACCGGGGAGCTGTTTTTT
TRBJ2-3 TRBD2 few TRBV10-1 CATSSGDGTRATQYF TGCGCCACCTCGAGCGGGGACGGTACCCGGGCTACACAGTATTTC
TRBJ2-5 NA NA TRBV12-3/TRBV12-4 CASSSDGGTQYF TGTGCCAGCAGTTCCGATGGGGGGACCCAGTACTTC
TRBJ2-7 NA NA TRBV2 CACRSDLPVEQYF TGTGCCTGCAGATCGGACCTGCCGGTCGAGCAGTACTTC
TRBJ1-2 NA NA TRBV14 CASSQVVNYGYTF TGTGCCAGCAGCCAAGTAGTTAACTATGGCTACACCTTC
TRBJ2-5 NA NA TRBV5-4 CASSQGGIQETQYF TGTGCCAGCAGCCAAGGGGGGATACAAGAGACCCAGTACTTC
TRBJ1-4 NA NA TRBV29-1 CSVAVGSEKLFF TGCAGCGTTGCTGTCGGGTCTGAAAAACTGTTTTTT
TRBJ2-1 TRBD1 NA TRBV5-1 CASSRDRGSRGYNEQFF TGCGCCAGCAGCCGGGACAGGGGAAGTAGGGGCTACAATGAGCAGTTCTTC
TRBJ1-1 NA NA TRBV11-2 CASSFDFEATEAFF TGTGCCAGCAGCTTCGATTTCGAGGCTACTGAAGCTTTCTTT
TRBJ2-3 NA once TRBV11-2 CASSWRGRHRADTQYF TGTGCCAGCAGCTGGAGGGGGCGGCATCGCGCAGATACGCAGTATTTC
TRBJ2-2 TRBD1 NA TRBV6-2/TRBV6-3 CASRKTAGQGNTGELFF TGTGCCAGCCGAAAGACTGCGGGACAGGGGAACACCGGGGAGCTGTTTTTT
TRBJ2-7 TRBD1 many TRBV11-2 CASSSDRSSYEQYF TGTGCCAGCAGCTCGGACAGGAGCTCCTACGAGCAGTACTTC
TRBJ1-5 NA NA TRBV11-2 CTSSPYKTADQPQHF TGTACCAGCAGCCCTTATAAGACAGCCGATCAGCCCCAGCATTTT
TRBJ1-6 NA few TRBV14 CASSQVHNSPLHF TGTGCCAGCAGCCAAGTGCATAATTCACCCCTCCACTTT
TRBJ1-6 NA NA TRBV6-5 CASRLTHSPLHF TGTGCCAGCAGGCTAACACATTCACCCCTCCACTTT
TRBJ2-7 TRBD1 NA TRBV4-1 CASSLYRDSNSYEQYF TGCGCCAGCAGCCTGTACCGGGACAGTAATTCCTACGAGCAGTACTTC
TRBJ2-5 TRBD2 NA TRBV29-1 CSVGRLAGDEIQYF TGCAGCGTTGGAAGGCTAGCGGGAGACGAGATCCAGTACTTC
TRBJ2-1 NA NA TRBV12-3/TRBV12-4 CASSLRVESYNEEFF TGTGCCAGCAGTTTGAGGGTTGAGTCCTACAATGAGGAGTTCTTC
TRBJ2-7 NA NA TRBV6-6 CASSYLVEEIYEQYF TGTGCCAGCAGTTACCTCGTGGAGGAGATCTACGAGCAGTACTTC
TRBJ2-7 NA many TRBV11-2 CASRDSFQGEQYF TGTGCCAGCAGGGACAGCTTCCAGGGCGAGCAGTACTTC
TRBJ2-5 NA few TRBV5-4 CASSLDLQETQYF TGTGCCAGCAGCTTGGACCTCCAAGAGACCCAGTACTTC
TRBJ2-1 TRBD2 many TRBV11-2 CASSFSGAEGQFF TGTGCCAGCAGCTTCAGCGGGGCCGAGGGGCAGTTCTTC
TRBJ2-3 TRBD1 once TRBV28 CASSPQPGQGSSTDTQYF TGTGCCAGCAGTCCGCAACCGGGACAGGGTTCCTCCACAGATACGCAGTATTTT
TRBJ2-7 NA NA TRBV11-2 CVSGLLGHGSYEQYF TGTGTCAGCGGCTTATTGGGACACGGATCCTACGAGCAGTACTTC
TRBJ2-3 TRBD2 many TRBV11-2 CASSLGGLSTDTQYF TGTGCCAGCAGTCTTGGGGGACTAAGCACAGATACGCAGTATTTT
TRBJ2-1 NA once TRBV29-1 CSVEGGGWAGGRSNKQFF TGCAGCGTTGAAGGGGGGGGTTGGGCAGGGGGCCGTTCCAACAAGCAGTTCTTC
TRBJ2-7 TRBD1 NA TRBV6-2/TRBV6-3 CASSPYSRGQGAYEQYF TGTGCCAGCAGTCCCTACTCCCGAGGACAGGGGGCCTACGAGCAGTACTTC
TRBJ2-3 NA NA TRBV5-1 CASRSEGHPDTQYF TGCGCCAGCAGATCGGAGGGCCACCCAGATACGCAGTATTTT
TRBJ2-3 NA many TRBV12-3/TRBV12-4 CASSFSTDTQYF TGTGCCAGCAGCTTTAGCACAGATACGCAGTATTTT
TRBJ2-5 TRBD1 NA TRBV5-1 CASSLWTGLQETQYF TGCGCCAGCAGCTTGTGGACAGGGCTTCAAGAGACCCAGTACTTC
TRBJ2-3 NA NA TRBV29-1 CSVEGRSGGGADTQYF TGCAGCGTTGAAGGAAGGTCTGGGGGCGGAGCAGATACGCAGTATTTT
TRBJ2-2 TRBD2 NA TRBV11-2 CVSGLAGTNTGELFF TGTGTCAGCGGCTTAGCGGGGACGAACACCGGGGAGCTGTTTTTT
TRBJ2-1 TRBD2 NA TRBV10-3 CTISGAGGDYNKQFF TGTACCATCAGTGGGGCGGGAGGGGACTACAATAAGCAGTTCTTC
TRBJ2-1 TRBD2 few TRBV4-1 CASSQDREGAYNEQFF TGCGCCAGCAGCCAAGATCGGGAGGGGGCCTACAATGAGCAGTTCTTC
TRBJ2-7 NA NA TRBV11-2 CASSSVRGGTYEQYF TGCGCCAGCAGCTCAGTTCGCGGCGGTACCTACGAGCAGTACTTC
TRBJ2-1 TRBD2 NA TRBV14 CASSQDLTSGSDNEQFF TGTGCCAGCAGCCAAGATCTGACTAGCGGGAGCGACAATGAGCAGTTCTTC
TRBJ2-7 TRBD2 few TRBV6-1 CATDSAGRAYEQYF TGTGCCACCGATTCCGCGGGGAGGGCCTACGAGCAGTACTTC
TRBJ2-1 NA NA TRBV11-3 CANSWASRGNEQFF TGTGCCAACAGCTGGGCAAGTCGCGGCAATGAGCAGTTCTTC
TRBJ2-7 NA NA TRBV10-3 CAISGSLVPGSEQYF TGTGCCATCAGTGGCTCACTAGTTCCTGGGAGCGAGCAGTACTTC
TRBJ2-3 NA NA TRBV4-1 CASSQDWNLRGTDTQYF TGCGCCAGCAGCCAAGATTGGAACCTGAGGGGCACAGATACGCAGTATTTT
TRBJ2-7 NA many TRBV11-1 CASSSTRYEQYF TGTGCCAGCAGCTCGACACGGTACGAGCAGTACTTC
TRBJ2-1 TRBD2 NA TRBV12-3/TRBV12-4 CASSPGGGRAYEQLF TGTGCCAGCAGTCCCGGAGGCGGGAGGGCGTATGAGCAGTTATTC
TRBJ1-1 TRBD1 NA TRBV12-3/TRBV12-4 CASSSDRGRRTESFF TGTGCCAGCAGTTCAGACAGGGGGCGTCGGACTGAATCTTTCTTT
TRBJ2-7 TRBD1 NA TRBV11-2 CASFGWVLDRTNYEQCF TGTGCCAGCTTCGGTTGGGTCTTGGACAGGACGAACTACGAGCAGTGCTTC
TRBJ2-1 NA NA TRBV28 CASSSTLVPRPNEQFF TGTGCCAGCAGTTCAACCCTAGTACCGAGGCCGAATGAGCAGTTCTTC
TRBJ2-7 NA NA TRBV29-1 CSVEEAGGIEQYF TGCAGCGTTGAAGAGGCAGGAGGCATCGAGCAGTACTTC
TRBJ1-1 NA NA TRBV6-1 CASKEGVNTEAFF TGTGCCAGCAAGGAGGGAGTGAACACTGAAGCTTTCTTT
TRBJ1-6 TRBD1 NA TRBV7-9 CASSLTGSNNSPLHF TGTGCCAGCAGCTTGACAGGGAGTAATAATTCACCCCTCCACTTT
TRBJ1-1 TRBD1 few TRBV6-5 CASKAGGGNTEAFF TGTGCCAGCAAAGCAGGGGGTGGGAACACTGAAGCTTTCTTT
TRBJ1-2 TRBD1 NA TRBV29-1 CSVLPGQGNYVYTF TGCAGCGTTCTGCCGGGACAGGGTAACTATGTCTACACCTTC
TRBJ2-3 NA NA TRBV20-1 CSANGMEKADTQYF TGCAGTGCGAATGGCATGGAGAAAGCAGATACGCAGTATTTT
TRBJ1-2 TRBD1 few TRBV6-1 CASRVRQGAGYGYTF TGTGCCAGCAGAGTCAGACAGGGGGCAGGCTATGGCTACACCTTC
TRBJ2-5 TRBD2 once TRBV11-2 CASSLWGLAGVERKETQYF TGTGCCAGCAGCTTATGGGGACTAGCGGGAGTTGAGCGTAAAGAGACCCAGTACTTC